This record covers a single TCR beta chain. The Seattle site enrolled patients during active infection and followed them longitudinally. This sample is drawn from a study of blood T cell repertoires in COVID-19. At the level of the study: Acute-phase and convalescent COVID-19 samples originated in the United States, Italy and Spain. Nucleic acid was either cDNA or gDNA, and it came from T cells, B-cell-depleted T cells, or PBMCs.

The CDR3 sequence is 13 residues long. Germline CDR1 and CDR2: SQVTM and ANQGSEA. The germline V and J ends were trimmed by 6 bases and 2 bases, with 13 bases remaining between them. Produced via immunoSEQ multiplex PCR; TCRdb's table is partial and in-frame only. The data show approximately 290,000 clones, roughly 90% seen once. The V and J genes are TRBV29-1 and TRBJ1-1, with D unclear. This receptor was obtained from a woman between 25 and 40 years old with COVID-19, enrolled during active disease. Specimen: peripheral blood. The CDR3 sequence: CSVQLGPNTEAFF. CDR3 coding DNA: TGCAGCGTCCAGCTGGGCCCAAACACTGAAGCTTTCTTT.